Listed here are 14 T cell receptor beta chains from one sample, sequenced in a study of shared clonotypes between healthy human individuals. The naive CD8 fraction comprised CD45RO-negative cells positively selected for CCR7 and excluded terminally differentiated effector memory CD45RA+ cells. The assay was immunoSEQ multiplex PCR, and TCRdb's table has in-frame clones only and misses some. The data show roughly 890,000 clones, around 92% seen once. The sequencing input was naive CD8+ T cells sorted from blood. All receptors come from a man younger than 45 in good health.

This chain joins TRBV7-9 and TRBJ2-7; TRBD1 agrees at 9 bases. The CDR3 runs 14 residues. Unmatched junction bases numbered 14, after V lost 4 bases and J lost 13 bases. In germline, CDR1 is SEHNR, CDR2 FQNEAQ (reference sequence). The CDR3 DNA follows: TGTGCCAGCAGCTCCGGGACAGGGTTTGGCGGGCTCTACTTC. Translated: CASSSGTGFGGLYF.

V usage is TRBV7-2 and J usage is TRBJ2-7; the match to TRBD2 covers 12 bases. Trimming removed 5 bases from V and 4 bases from J; junction bases left unmatched: 6. This CDR3 is built from 15 residues. From germline, CDR1 is SGHTA and CDR2 FQGNSA. DNA of the CDR3: TGTGCCAGCAGCCCCCGGACTAGCGGGAATTACGAGCAGTACTTC. This translates into CASSPRTSGNYEQYF.

This clone was counted ten times or more. The chain couples TRBV2 to TRBJ2-3; TRBD1 agrees at 8 bases. CDR1 is SNHLY and CDR2 is FYNNEI in the germline V gene. V lost 8 bases to trimming and J lost 4 bases; unmatched junction nucleotides: 5. The CDR3 loop spans 13 amino acids. The CDR3 DNA reads TGTGCCAGCGACAGGGGCCCCGCAGATACGCAGTATTTT. This sequence encodes CASDRGPADTQYF.

This chain uses TRBV6-6 with TRBJ2-7; 11 bases are a match to TRBD1. Losses at the gene ends were 2 bases for V and 4 bases for J; bases not matched to a gene: 7. The CDR3 totals 16 residues. Germline V gene data show CDR1 as MNHNY and CDR2 as SVGAGI (reference sequence). The CDR3 nucleotides are TGTGCCAGCAGTTACCCCCGGACAGGGGGCTCTTACGAGCAGTACTTC. It is translated as CASSYPRTGGSYEQYF.

The genes are TRBV27 and TRBJ1-1; no reliable D call. This CDR3 has 13 residues. Germline CDR1 is MNHEY and CDR2 is SMNVEV (reference sequence). The V end was cut by 2 bases, the J end by 2 bases, with 6 bases between. The CDR3 reads CASSLKGNTEAFF. The CDR3 DNA reads as TGTGCCAGCAGTTTAAAGGGTAACACTGAAGCTTTCTTT.

The chain employs TRBV7-8 and TRBJ2-1; 11 positions agree with TRBD2. The ends lost 5 bases at V and 5 bases at J; junction bases unmatched: 5. The CDR3 has 15 residues. Germline CDR1 and CDR2: SGHVS and FQNEAQ. The CDR3 spells CASSGTSGPNNEQFF. In DNA, the CDR3 is TGTGCCAGCAGCGGGACTAGCGGACCAAACAATGAGCAGTTCTTC.

The V and J genes are TRBV7-9 and TRBJ2-1; 11 bases are a match to TRBD1. Germline assignment: CDR1 SEHNR and CDR2 FQNEAQ (reference sequence). CDR3 length equals 19 residues. Losses at the gene ends were 6 bases for V and 7 bases for J; bases not matched to a gene: 20. In DNA form, the CDR3 reads TGTGCCAGCAGTTCCGGGGACAGGGGGAACCGGGAGGACTTTAATGAGCAGTTCTTC. It translates to CASSSGDRGNREDFNEQFF.

V and J are TRBV28 and TRBJ2-4; a possible D gene is TRBD2 (6 bases). The CDR3 runs to 16 residues. V lost 3 bases and J lost 5, with 17 bases in between. Germline assignment: CDR1 MDHEN and CDR2 SYDVKM. The CDR3 DNA reads TGTGCCAGCAGTTTCCCGGGAGTTCTGGGAGAAAACATTCAGTACTTC. This encodes CASSFPGVLGENIQYF.

The chain couples TRBV5-1 to TRBJ1-3; D unclear. Trimming left V 0 bases short and J 4 bases short, with 8 bases between. The germline gives CDR1 SGHRS, CDR2 YFSETQ. The CDR3 loop spans 14 amino acids. CDR3 protein: CASSLGGSGNTIYF. CDR3 coding DNA: TGCGCCAGCAGCTTGGGCGGGTCAGGAAACACCATATATTTT.

The gene calls are TRBV27 and TRBJ2-1; TRBD2 matches 8 bases. The germline CDR1 and CDR2 sequences are MNHEY and SMNVEV (reference sequence). The CDR3 contains 16 residues. The V and J ends lost 6 bases and 4 bases, in that order; junction bases with no gene match: 11. CDR3 in amino acids: CASSPQLAESYNEQFF. DNA of the CDR3: TGTGCCAGCAGCCCGCAACTAGCGGAAAGTTACAATGAGCAGTTCTTC.

Points on this clone: This sample also contains other DNA sequences that code for the same CDR3. The V and J genes are TRBV6-6 and TRBJ2-7, with unresolved D. Germline assignment: CDR1 MNHNY and CDR2 SVGAGI (reference sequence). This CDR3 is 12 amino acids long. V was pared by 6 bases and J by 1 base, with 7 bases between. CDR3 DNA sequence: TGTGCCAGCAGCCTTGATTCCTACGAGCAGTACTTC. Translation: CASSLDSYEQYF.

This chain connects TRBV7-9 to TRBJ2-5; no clear D gene. CDR3 size: 13 residues. Germline loops: CDR1 SEHNR, CDR2 FQNEAQ (reference sequence). V was clipped by 5 bases and J by 9 bases, with 16 bases between them. The CDR3 loop is CASSPIQNLAQYF. DNA for the CDR3: TGTGCCAGCAGCCCTATACAGAATCTGGCCCAGTACTTC. The whole variable domain, filled in from reference TRBV7-9 and TRBJ2-5, reads DTGVSQNPRHKITKRGQNVTFRCDPISEHNRLYWYRQTLGQGPEFLTYFQNEAQLEKSRLLSDRFSAERPKGSFSTLEIQRTEQGDSAMYLCASSPIQNLAQYFGPGTRLLVL.

The V call is TRBV12-5, the J call TRBJ2-5; the D gene is possibly TRBD2 (5 bases). Trimming pared 6 bases from V and 5 bases from J, leaving 19 bases between. This CDR3 region has 15 residues. Germline lookup yields CDR1 LGHNT and CDR2 FRNRAP. CDR3 sequence: CASGTAGVPGETQYF. The CDR3 DNA reads as TGTGCTAGTGGGACGGCTGGCGTCCCGGGGGAGACCCAGTACTTC.

The chain joins TRBV11-2 to TRBJ1-1; perhaps TRBD1 as D (5 bases). CDR1 is SGHAT, CDR2 FQNNGV, per germline. The CDR3 spans 16 residues. V lost 5 bases to trimming and J lost 0 bases, with 16 bases between them. CDR3 region: CASSPAFRQMNTEAFF. CDR3 DNA sequence: TGTGCCAGCAGCCCAGCATTTAGACAGATGAACACTGAAGCTTTCTTT.